Listed below are T cell receptor beta chains from one sample, sequenced in a study of blood T cell repertoires in COVID-19. Assay: immunoSEQ multiplex PCR; the TCRdb copy retains only in-frame clones and omits some. The table lists about 250,000 clones, nearly 90% of them singletons. The sequenced sample consisted of peripheral blood. These receptors were obtained from a man aged 18-30 years with active or convalescent COVID-19. CDR3s include the opening cysteine and the closing phenylalanine or tryptophan. A D gene is named only where the DNA matches it firmly. Clone size is shown for a subset of rows, as once, few, many or a class of expanded clone.

j_call d_call v_call clone_size cdr3_nt cdr3_aa
TRBJ2-3 - TRBV11-2 few TGTGCCAGCAGCCCTATGTGGGATACGCAGTATTTT CASSPMWDTQYF
TRBJ1-5 TRBD1 TRBV2 - TGTGCCAGCACCCAGGGACAGGGAGGCCAGCCCCAGCATTTT CASTQGQGGQPQHF
TRBJ1-5 TRBD1 TRBV5-5 few TGTGCCAGCAGCCCGGGGACAGGGTCAACCCAGCCCCAGCATTTT CASSPGTGSTQPQHF
TRBJ1-1 - TRBV5-8 - TGTGCCAGCAGACGTACCCCAGGGCAGAAAAACACTGAAGCTTTCTTT CASRRTPGQKNTEAFF
TRBJ1-1 TRBD1 TRBV2 - TGTGCCAGCAGTGCACAGGGGAGCACTGAAGCTTTCTTT CASSAQGSTEAFF
TRBJ1-1 TRBD1 TRBV12-3/TRBV12-4 - TGTGCCAGCAGTTTGACAGGGTACACTGAAGCTTTCTTT CASSLTGYTEAFF
TRBJ2-1 TRBD1 TRBV18 - TGTGCCAGCTCACCGTCACGTGGACAGGGATCAAGATACGGTGAGCAGTTCTTC CASSPSRGQGSRYGEQFF
TRBJ1-2 TRBD1 TRBV9 - TGTGCCAGCAGCCCCCCCCGTGGGACAGTGGGCTATGGCTACACCTTC CASSPPRGTVGYGYTF
TRBJ1-2 TRBD1 TRBV6-6 - TGTGCCAGCATCTTACAGGGGAGGATTCGGTATGGCTACACCTTC CASILQGRIRYGYTF
TRBJ1-2 TRBD1 TRBV5-6 - TGTGCCAGCAGCTTGGCCGGGACAGGGAGTGGTCTTTGGTATGGCTACACCTTC CASSLAGTGSGLWYGYTF
TRBJ2-5 TRBD1 TRBV7-7 - TGTGCTAGCAGCCAATTCCGCACAGGGGGCCGGGAGACCCAGTACTTC CASSQFRTGGRETQYF
TRBJ1-6 TRBD1 TRBV5-3 - TGTGCCAGAAGCGTGTGGACAGGGGGCCAGAGTTCACCCCTCCACTTT CARSVWTGGQSSPLHF
TRBJ2-3 - TRBV5-1 - TGCGCCAGCAGTCTGGACACTAGCACAGATACGCAGTATTTT CASSLDTSTDTQYF
TRBJ2-1 - TRBV28 - TGTGCCAGCAGTTTAGGGGGAGGAAACAATGAGCAGTTCTTC CASSLGGGNNEQFF
TRBJ2-7 TRBD2 TRBV2 few TGTGCCAGCAGTGAAACTAGCGGTAACTACGAGCAGTACTTC CASSETSGNYEQYF
TRBJ1-1 - TRBV19 - TGTGCCAGCCGGAACTATATGAACACTGAAGCTTTCTTT CASRNYMNTEAFF
TRBJ2-7 - TRBV20-1 - TGCAGTGCTAGTATAGGGGTGAGAGAGCAGTACTTC CSASIGVREQYF
TRBJ2-2 TRBD1 TRBV10-3 once TGTGCCATCAGTGAGCGGACAGGGGCGCGCACCGGGGAGCTGTTTTTT CAISERTGARTGELFF
TRBJ2-3 TRBD2 TRBV29-1 - TGCAGCGCTACTCCGGGACTACCCACAGATACGCAGTATTTT CSATPGLPTDTQYF
TRBJ2-7 - TRBV3-1/TRBV3-2 - TGTGCCAGCAGCCAAGACCTCGTGCAGGGGGGCTACGAGCAGTACTTC CASSQDLVQGGYEQYF
TRBJ2-4 - TRBV7-3 - TGTGCCAGCAGCTCCAGCCCCCGGGTGGACATTCAGTACTTC CASSSSPRVDIQYF
TRBJ2-3 - TRBV9 once TGTGCCAGCAGCGTAGGCGGCGGGATCGGGGCAGATACGCAGTATTTT CASSVGGGIGADTQYF
TRBJ1-1 - TRBV3-1/TRBV3-2 - TGTGCCAGCAGCGCGATCGTACACACTGAAGCTTTCTTT CASSAIVHTEAFF
TRBJ1-2 - TRBV19 - TGTGCCAGTAGTAGTCAGGGAACCGGATTCTATGGCTACACCTTC CASSSQGTGFYGYTF
TRBJ2-5 TRBD2 TRBV5-1 once TGCGCCAGCAGCTTATCCGGGACTAGCTCCGAGACCCAGTACTTC CASSLSGTSSETQYF
TRBJ1-1 - TRBV7-2 - TGTGCCAGCAGCCCCCTCGCTGCCCTGAGCACTGAAGCTTTCTTT CASSPLAALSTEAFF
TRBJ2-1 TRBD2 TRBV28 - TGTGCCAGCAGTTCCCTCCCGGGGGGGGGTAGTATCTACAATGAGCAGTTCTTC CASSSLPGGGSIYNEQFF
TRBJ1-5 TRBD1 TRBV25-1 - TGTGCCAGCAGTGAATTGTCTGGGACAGGGAACAATCAGCCCCAGCATTTT CASSELSGTGNNQPQHF
TRBJ1-2 - TRBV6-2/TRBV6-3 - TGTGCCAGCAGCCCCACCTACGGGGTTGACGGCTACACCTTC CASSPTYGVDGYTF
TRBJ2-5 TRBD1 TRBV15 - TGTGCCACCAGATCCGGGACAGCCCAAGAGACCCAGTACTTC CATRSGTAQETQYF
TRBJ2-2 TRBD2 TRBV10-3 - TGTGCCATCGGAATAGCGGGAGGGCCGGACGGGGAGCTGTTTTTT CAIGIAGGPDGELFF
TRBJ1-2 - TRBV30 - TGTGCCTGGGGCCGCGGCCCGACGGAGACTAACTATGGCTACACCTTC CAWGRGPTETNYGYTF
TRBJ1-2 - TRBV4-3 - TGCGCCAGCAGCCAAGATCAGGGCAGCTCCTATGGCTACACCTTC CASSQDQGSSYGYTF
TRBJ2-1 TRBD1 TRBV27 few TGTGCCAGCAGGTTTAGACAGGGGGCCTACAATGAGCAGTTCTTC CASRFRQGAYNEQFF
TRBJ2-5 TRBD2 TRBV5-1 - TGCGCCAGCAGCACCGGACTAGCGGGGAACCAAGAGACCCAGTACTTC CASSTGLAGNQETQYF
TRBJ1-2 TRBD1 TRBV9 - TGTGCCAGCAGCGTAGTCACAGGGGTAGGCTACACCTTC CASSVVTGVGYTF
TRBJ2-1 TRBD2 TRBV30 - TGTGCCTGGAGTGTGGTTGCGGAACTAGCGTGGGAGCAGTTCTTC CAWSVVAELAWEQFF
TRBJ1-3 - TRBV21-1 once TGTGCCAGCAGCAAAGTGGACAGCCTAGACTCTGGAAACACCTTATATTTT CASSKVDSLDSGNTLYF
TRBJ2-3 TRBD1 TRBV15 - TGTGCCACCAGCAGAGATCTGGGACAGGGTTGGACAGATACGCAGTATTTT CATSRDLGQGWTDTQYF
TRBJ2-1 TRBD1 TRBV4-3 - TGCGCCAGCAGCCAAGATTGGGACAGGGACAATGAGCAGTTCTTC CASSQDWDRDNEQFF
TRBJ2-7 TRBD2 TRBV6-5 few TGTGCCAGCATGTCTAGCGGGAGGGTGAATGAGCAGTACTTC CASMSSGRVNEQYF
TRBJ1-2 TRBD1 TRBV19 once TGTGCCAGTAGTATGGGACAGGGGGCGCAGGGCTACACCTTC CASSMGQGAQGYTF
TRBJ1-1 TRBD1 TRBV12-5 - TGTGCTAGTGGTTCCCGGACAGGGACCACTGAAGCTTTCTTT CASGSRTGTTEAFF
TRBJ1-5 - TRBV7-6 - TGTGCCAGCAGCACAGGACAAAGCAATCAGCCCCAGCATTTT CASSTGQSNQPQHF
TRBJ2-1 TRBD2 TRBV24-1 - TGTGCCACCAGTGGTCCGGTAGCGGGAGTCTTTGTCAATGAGCAGTTCTTC CATSGPVAGVFVNEQFF
TRBJ1-2 - TRBV19 - TGTGCCAGTAGTCGAGGGCGGAACTATGGCTACACCTTC CASSRGRNYGYTF
TRBJ2-5 - TRBV9 - TGTGCCAGCAGCGTAGCGGGTAGCCAAGAGACCCAGTACTTC CASSVAGSQETQYF
TRBJ1-1 - TRBV6-2/TRBV6-3 - TGTGCCAGCAGCCCGGGGACACGGCTTTTGAACACTGAAGCTTTCTTT CASSPGTRLLNTEAFF
TRBJ1-1 - TRBV6-2/TRBV6-3 - TGTGCCAGCAGTTCACCTCAGGGCTGGAACACTGAAGCTTTCTTT CASSSPQGWNTEAFF
TRBJ1-3 - TRBV28 - TGTGCCAGCAGTTTTGCGGGAAACACCATATATTTT CASSFAGNTIYF
TRBJ2-1 TRBD1 TRBV19 - TGTGCCAGTATAAAGGGACAGGGGTCAGTAAACGACTCCTACAATGAGCAGTTCTTC CASIKGQGSVNDSYNEQFF
TRBJ2-7 - TRBV4-1 - TGCGCCAGCAGCCAAGAGTCGAGGGTAGGAAACGAGCAGTACTTC CASSQESRVGNEQYF
TRBJ2-3 - TRBV24-1 - TGTGCCACCAGTGATTTGGGGCAGGGCGGCACAGATACGCAGTATTTT CATSDLGQGGTDTQYF
TRBJ1-2 - TRBV29-1 once TGCAGCGTTGTTGAGGAGATTCTTAACTATGGCTACACCTTC CSVVEEILNYGYTF
TRBJ1-4 - TRBV5-6 - TGTGCCAGCGGCCCGGGTTCTAATGAAAAACTGTTTTTT CASGPGSNEKLFF
TRBJ2-3 - TRBV10-3 - TGTGCCATCAGTGACCTAGCGATAGGCACAGATACGCAGTATTTT CAISDLAIGTDTQYF
TRBJ2-7 - TRBV21-1 - TGTGCCAGCAGCAAAAAACAGGGCTCCTACGAGCAGTACTTC CASSKKQGSYEQYF
TRBJ1-6 - TRBV2 - TGTGCCCCCGGACAGTCTGGTGATTCACCCCTCCACTTT CAPGQSGDSPLHF
TRBJ2-3 - TRBV7-3 once TGTGCCAGCAGCCCCACCCGACAGGGCACAGATACGCAGTATTTT CASSPTRQGTDTQYF